The present entry profiles one T cell receptor beta chain with its context. What this receptor recognizes is not known. Base quality data are lacking; no much larger clone is found one base away. The CDR3 regions of human TCRbeta chains were subjected to immunosequencing. The authors processed their data as follows. Repertoire TCRs were checked for matches against a reference library of SARS-CoV-2-specific TCRs that had been generated using the MIRA antigen-specificity platform. Breadth was defined as the fraction of unique TCRs that were SARS-CoV-2-associated, and depth was defined as the fraction of total T cells that were SARS-CoV-2-associated. Using the MIRA data, each spike-specific TCR was mapped to the spike region that the TCR reacts to and placed in a CD4 or CD8 class. Log10-transformed breadth and depth values were compared by one-way ANOVA with Sidak's multiple comparisons tests. TCRdb stores this immuneACCESS table with in-frame sequences only. Part of the clones is absent; in the studies checked, under half of the shortfall reflects unresolved V genes, and no reason is known for the rest. V, J and clone size reflect that table, while D and trimming were determined from the DNA. This sample lists approximately 85,000 clones; 70% to 90% were detected once. In total, the top ten clones hold approximately 7% of the sample.

Taken from the germline V gene (reference sequence), the CDR1 and CDR2 loops are GTSNPN and SVGIG. Including cysteine and phenylalanine, the CDR3 has 14 amino acids. Just the 42-base CDR3 DNA is kept, in frame starting at base 1. V loses 7 bases of germline sequence and J loses 3 bases, and the interval between the two ends is 18 bases. The data derive from a study of T cell responses to AZD1222 COVID-19 vaccine (dated by TCRdb to about 2021). Turning to the overall study: AZD1222 recipients with second doses at about 4 weeks or about 12 weeks were pooled, because spike-specific TCR depth and breadth did not differ between schedules. Trial participants were enrolled by age into 18-55, 56-69 and 70-plus year subgroups, with roughly 150, 30 and 60 TCR-sequenced participants respectively. TCR sequencing covered about 230 trial participants: roughly 200 given two doses of AZD1222 and 26 given two doses of MenACWY control vaccine. Overall study outcomes, separate from this receptor: The 56-69-year group was small, and its depth increase did not reach significance, likely because of low power. After two AZD1222 doses, spike-specific TCR breadth and depth were significantly higher than at day 0 and than in MenACWY recipients. The whole spike protein was spanned by vaccine-associated CD4 TCRs, and dominant responses were seen in regions 160-218 and 743-854. Participants were mostly white British and included more females than males, and it was suggested by the authors that clonal diversity may have been underestimated. Conclusions about previously exposed vaccinees are limited because only six or seven AZD1222 recipients were SARS-CoV-2 seropositive at baseline. Because no day 14 peak-response samples were available, repertoires were characterized only after the peak T cell response. Epitopes outside the regions mutated in the B.1.351 and B.1.1.7 variants were reportedly recognized by nearly half of the unique spike-specific TCRs.

The label giving this sample's time point can be read as: baseline before first vaccination. The vaccinee samples were drawn from two UK trials, COV001 and COV002, one of which was a single-blind randomized controlled phase 2/3 trial testing AZD1222 (ChAdOx1 nCoV-19) in healthy adults. For TCRbeta chain sequencing, PBMC samples from trial participants were taken at day 0 and at day 28 after the second dose. The clonotype originates from an adult in good health. Recombination connected TRBV30 to TRBJ1-2, and TRBD1 may be the D gene, going by 5 matching bases. The sample in question was peripheral blood, obtained on day 0 of AZD1222 vaccination. The nucleotide sequence is given as TGTGCCTTTTTACGGGGCGAGAGCTACTATGGCTACACCTTC. Its product reads: CAFLRGESYYGYTF.